The 12 T cell receptor beta chains given below trace back to one sample, sequenced in a study of control samples from healthy donors and cancer patients. This table comes from immunoSEQ multiplex PCR, and its TCRdb copy is limited to in-frame clones, with some not included. Among 70,000 to 75,000 clones listed, about 95% were seen once. The material sequenced was blood. The origin of the receptors is a woman in her 30s in good health.

V usage is TRBV6-4 and J usage is TRBJ1-6; perhaps TRBD1 as D (5 bases). The V gene's germline CDR1 is MRHNA and CDR2 SNTAGT. This CDR3 contains 13 residues. The germline V and J ends were trimmed by 2 bases and 9 bases, with 8 bases remaining between them. The CDR3, as DNA: TGTGCCAGCAGTGACGCGCAGGGTTCACCCCTCCACTTT. It specifies CASSDAQGSPLHF.

This chain uses TRBV3-1 (or the pseudogene TRBV3-2) with TRBJ1-6, with unresolved D. V lost 4 bases to trimming and J lost 9 bases, with 16 bases between them. The germline gives CDR1 LGHDT, CDR2 YNNKEL (reference sequence). The CDR3 length is 15 residues. The CDR3 loop is CASSPPGGVGSPLHF. In nucleotides, the CDR3 is TGTGCCAGCAGCCCCCCAGGAGGCGTCGGTTCACCCCTCCACTTT.

V gene TRBV6-6 combines with J gene TRBJ1-1; D call uncertain. The ends were cut back, 8 bases at V and 0 bases at J, with 10 bases in the middle. The CDR3 spans 13 residues. Germline loops: CDR1 MNHNY, CDR2 SVGAGI (reference sequence). CDR3 in amino acids: CASRTTLNTEAFF. As DNA, the CDR3 is TGTGCCAGCCGCACTACGCTGAACACTGAAGCTTTCTTT.

This clone was seen once. V is TRBV29-1 and J is TRBJ1-6; D possibly corresponds to TRBD1 (5 bases). Between the trimmed V and J ends, which lost 4 bases and 14 bases, there was a span of 18 bases. Germline CDR1 and CDR2: SQVTM and ANQGSEA. The CDR3 contains 13 residues. The CDR3 region is CSVALGGDSALHF. CDR3 DNA: TGCAGCGTTGCCCTCGGGGGAGATTCGGCCCTCCACTTT.

The chain employs TRBV5-1 and TRBJ2-5, with 11 positions matching TRBD1. CDR1 is SGHRS, CDR2 YFSETQ, per germline. This CDR3 is built from 16 residues. V lost 2 bases to trimming and J lost 1 base; unmatched junction nucleotides: 4. CDR3 DNA sequence: TGCGCCAGCAGCTTTCGGACAGGGGGCTCCCAAGAGACCCAGTACTTC. Translating gives CASSFRTGGSQETQYF.

The rearrangement joins TRBV5-4 to TRBJ2-5; the match to TRBD2 covers 13 bases. The CDR3 contains 16 residues. Germline-derived CDR1 and CDR2 are SGHNT and YYREEE (reference sequence). J lost 3 bases, V lost 0 bases, and 2 bases had no gene match. The CDR3 loop reads CASSLGGTSGKETQYF. The CDR3 coding sequence is TGTGCCAGCAGCTTGGGCGGGACTAGCGGGAAAGAGACCCAGTACTTC. The whole variable domain, remainder taken from reference TRBV5-4 and TRBJ2-5, is ETGVTQSPTHLIKTRGQQVTLRCSSQSGHNTVSWYQQALGQGPQFIFQYYREEENGRGNFPPRFSGLQFPNYSSELNVNALELDDSALYLCASSLGGTSGKETQYFGPGTRLLVL.

This clone was seen only once. The chain has TRBV6-5 and TRBJ1-1; D gene uncertain. Germline V gives CDR1 MNHEY, CDR2 SVGAGI. Trimming took off 7 bases at V and 3 bases at J, with 3 bases between the two ends. The CDR3 is 10 residues long. The CDR3 DNA reads as TGTGCCAGCACCCACACTGAAGCTTTCTTT. This sequence encodes CASTHTEAFF.

The genes are TRBV2 and TRBJ1-4; 9 bases line up with TRBD1. CDR1 and CDR2 from the germline V gene are SNHLY and FYNNEI. The CDR3 has 14 amino acids. V shed 6 bases and J 8 bases; nucleotides not matched to a gene: 7. The CDR3 DNA follows: TGTGCCAGCAGGAAACAGGGGGCGCAGGAAAAACTGTTTTTT. Amino acid sequence: CASRKQGAQEKLFF. The whole variable domain, filled in from reference TRBV2 and TRBJ1-4, reads EPEVTQTPSHQVTQMGQEVILRCVPISNHLYFYWYRQILGQKVEFLVSFYNNEISEKSEIFDDQFSVERPDGSNFTLKIRSTKLEDSAMYFCASRKQGAQEKLFFGSGTQLSVL.

J is TRBJ1-2 and V is TRBV6-5; D is unclear. Germline-derived CDR1 and CDR2 are MNHEY and SVGAGI. The CDR3 contains 11 residues. V was cut by 2 bases and J by 4 bases, with 2 bases left in between. The CDR3 here is CASSYGYGYTF. Written as DNA, the CDR3 is TGTGCCAGCAGTTACGGCTATGGCTACACCTTC.

The V gene is TRBV5-8, the J gene TRBJ2-1; 15 bases agree with TRBD2. This CDR3 has 18 residues. V was clipped by 0 bases and J by 1 base; unmatched bases: 2. CDR1 and CDR2 (germline): SGHTS, YDEGEE. CDR3 nucleotides: TGTGCCAGCAGCTTGGGCGGACTAGCGGGGGGGTCCTACAATGAGCAGTTCTTC. It specifies CASSLGGLAGGSYNEQFF.

The chain joins TRBV3-1 (or the pseudogene TRBV3-2) to TRBJ1-2; D gene unclear. The CDR3 covers 13 residues. Trimming cost V 1 base and J 6 bases, with 9 bases left between them. Germline lookup yields CDR1 LGHDT and CDR2 YNNKEL (reference sequence). The CDR3 DNA sequence: TGTGCCAGCAGCCAAGTGTCGAGGGATGGCTACACCTTC. Protein: CASSQVSRDGYTF.

CDR3 sequence reads: CATADRTTGELFF. The CDR3 DNA sequence: TGTGCCACCGCGGATAGGACCACCGGGGAGCTGTTTTTT. The V gene is TRBV12-3 or TRBV12-4, the J gene TRBJ2-2; no reliable D call. The CDR3 contains 13 residues. V was clipped by 10 bases and J by 4 bases, with 13 bases between them.